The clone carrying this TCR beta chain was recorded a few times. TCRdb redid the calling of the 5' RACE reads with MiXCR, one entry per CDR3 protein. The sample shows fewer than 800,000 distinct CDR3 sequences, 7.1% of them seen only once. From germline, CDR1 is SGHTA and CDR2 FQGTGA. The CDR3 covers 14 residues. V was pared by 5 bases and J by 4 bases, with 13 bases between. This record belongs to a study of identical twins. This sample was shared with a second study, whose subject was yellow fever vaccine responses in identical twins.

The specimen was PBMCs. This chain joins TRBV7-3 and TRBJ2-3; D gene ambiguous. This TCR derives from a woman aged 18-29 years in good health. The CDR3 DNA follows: TGTGCCAGCAGCCGGCAACGGGCAGCAGATACGCAGTATTTT. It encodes CASSRQRAADTQYF.